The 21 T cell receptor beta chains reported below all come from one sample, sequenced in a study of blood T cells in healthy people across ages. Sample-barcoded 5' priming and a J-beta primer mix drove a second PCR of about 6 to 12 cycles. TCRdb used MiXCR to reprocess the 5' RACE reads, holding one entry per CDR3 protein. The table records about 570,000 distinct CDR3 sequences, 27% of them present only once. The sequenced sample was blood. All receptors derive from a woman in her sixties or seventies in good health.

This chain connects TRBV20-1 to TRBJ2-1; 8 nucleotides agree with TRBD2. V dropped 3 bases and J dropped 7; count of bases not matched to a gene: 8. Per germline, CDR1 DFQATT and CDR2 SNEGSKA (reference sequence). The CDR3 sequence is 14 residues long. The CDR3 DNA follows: TGCAGTGCTAGTACGGGGGGGCCTGGGAATGAGCAGTTCTTC. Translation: CSASTGGPGNEQFF.

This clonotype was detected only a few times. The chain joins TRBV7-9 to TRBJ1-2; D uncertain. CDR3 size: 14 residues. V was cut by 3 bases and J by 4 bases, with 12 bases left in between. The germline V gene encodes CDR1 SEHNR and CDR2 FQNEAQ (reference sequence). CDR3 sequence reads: CASSFYMDGYGYTF. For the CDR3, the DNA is TGTGCCAGCAGCTTCTACATGGATGGCTATGGCTACACCTTC.

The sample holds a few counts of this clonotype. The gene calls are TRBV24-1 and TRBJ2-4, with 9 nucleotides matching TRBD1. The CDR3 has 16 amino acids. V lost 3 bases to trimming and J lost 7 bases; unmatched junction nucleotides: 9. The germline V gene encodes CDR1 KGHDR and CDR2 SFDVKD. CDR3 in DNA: TGTGCCACCAGTGATGGTATGGGACAGGGCTGGAACATTCAGTACTTC. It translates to CATSDGMGQGWNIQYF.

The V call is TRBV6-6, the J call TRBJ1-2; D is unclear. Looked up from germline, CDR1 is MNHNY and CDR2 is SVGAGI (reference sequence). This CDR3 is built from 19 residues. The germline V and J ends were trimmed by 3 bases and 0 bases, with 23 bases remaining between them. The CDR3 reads CASSYGFGNPGLANYGYTF. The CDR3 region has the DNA TGTGCCAGCAGTTATGGGTTTGGGAACCCGGGTTTAGCTAACTATGGCTACACCTTC.

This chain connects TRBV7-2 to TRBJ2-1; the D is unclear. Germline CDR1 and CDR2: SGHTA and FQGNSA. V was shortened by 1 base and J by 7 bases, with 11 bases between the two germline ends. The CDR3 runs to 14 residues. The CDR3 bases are TGTGCCAGCAGCTTAGGGTTGTGGGCTAATGAGCAGTTCTTC. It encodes CASSLGLWANEQFF.

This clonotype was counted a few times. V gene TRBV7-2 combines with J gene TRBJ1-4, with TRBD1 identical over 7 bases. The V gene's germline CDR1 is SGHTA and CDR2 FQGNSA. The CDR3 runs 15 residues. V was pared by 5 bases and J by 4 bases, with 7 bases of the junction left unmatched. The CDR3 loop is CASSPFRDSNEKLFF. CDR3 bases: TGTGCCAGCAGCCCGTTCCGGGACAGTAATGAAAAACTGTTTTTT.

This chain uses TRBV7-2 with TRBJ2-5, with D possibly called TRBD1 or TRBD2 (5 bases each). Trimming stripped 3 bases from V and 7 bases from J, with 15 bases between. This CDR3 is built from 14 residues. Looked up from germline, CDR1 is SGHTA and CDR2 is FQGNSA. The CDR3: CASSFMSRDATQYF. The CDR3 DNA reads TGTGCCAGCAGCTTCATGTCCAGGGACGCGACCCAGTACTTC.

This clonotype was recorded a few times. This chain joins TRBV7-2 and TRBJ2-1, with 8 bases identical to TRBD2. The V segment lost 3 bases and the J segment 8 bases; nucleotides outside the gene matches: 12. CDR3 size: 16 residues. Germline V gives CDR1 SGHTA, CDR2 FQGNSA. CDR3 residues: CASSFTLSGVGDEQFF. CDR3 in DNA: TGTGCCAGCAGCTTCACTCTTAGCGGGGTGGGGGATGAGCAGTTCTTC.

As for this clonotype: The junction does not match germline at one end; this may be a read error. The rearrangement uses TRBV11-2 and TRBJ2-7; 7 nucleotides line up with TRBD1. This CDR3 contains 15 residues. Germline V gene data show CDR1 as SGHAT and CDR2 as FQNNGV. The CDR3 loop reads CVSSLALTGTYEQYF. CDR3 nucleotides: TGTGTCAGCAGCTTAGCGTTGACAGGGACCTACGAGCAGTACTTC.

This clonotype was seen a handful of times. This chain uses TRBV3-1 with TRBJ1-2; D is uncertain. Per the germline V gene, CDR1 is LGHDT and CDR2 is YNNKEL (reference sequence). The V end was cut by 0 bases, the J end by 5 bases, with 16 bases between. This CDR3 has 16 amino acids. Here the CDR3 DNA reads TGTGCCAGCAGCCAAGATCTAAGGACCCACATTTATGGCTACACCTTC. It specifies CASSQDLRTHIYGYTF.

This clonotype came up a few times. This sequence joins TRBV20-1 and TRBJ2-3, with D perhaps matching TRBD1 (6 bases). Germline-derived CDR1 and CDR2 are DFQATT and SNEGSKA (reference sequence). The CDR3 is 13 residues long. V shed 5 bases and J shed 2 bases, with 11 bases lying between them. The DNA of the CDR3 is TGCAGTGCTTCAGGGGTGAACACAGATACGCAGTATTTT. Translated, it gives CSASGVNTDTQYF.

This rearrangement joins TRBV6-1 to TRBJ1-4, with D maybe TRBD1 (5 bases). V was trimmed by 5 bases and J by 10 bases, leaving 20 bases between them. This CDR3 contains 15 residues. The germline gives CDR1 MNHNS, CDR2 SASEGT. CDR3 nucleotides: TGTGCCAGCAGTCAACCTTGGGGCAGGGTCGCAAAACTGTTTTTT. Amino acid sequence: CASSQPWGRVAKLFF.

The CDR3 region has the DNA TGTGCCAGCAGTGCCCTGACAGGGGGCAACGGCGAGCAGTACTTC. Its translation: CASSALTGGNGEQYF. The V gene is TRBV2, the J gene TRBJ2-7; 10 nucleotides agree with TRBD1. CDR3 size: 15 residues. V lost 4 bases, J lost 6 bases, and 9 bases stayed unmatched. Germline CDR1 reads SNHLY; CDR2 reads FYNNEI.

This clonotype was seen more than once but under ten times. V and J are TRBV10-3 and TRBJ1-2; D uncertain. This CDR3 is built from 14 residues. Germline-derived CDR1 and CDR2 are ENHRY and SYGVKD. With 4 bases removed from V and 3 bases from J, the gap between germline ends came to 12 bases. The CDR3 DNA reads TGTGCCATCAGTGGGGCCGCCGGGGACTATGGCTACACCTTC. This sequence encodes CAISGAAGDYGYTF.

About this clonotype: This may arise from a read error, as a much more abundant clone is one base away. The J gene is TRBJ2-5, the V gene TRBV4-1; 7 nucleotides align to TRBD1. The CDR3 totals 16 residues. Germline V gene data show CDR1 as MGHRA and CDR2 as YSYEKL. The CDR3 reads CASNQVGVLGGETQYF. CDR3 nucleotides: TGCGCCAGCAACCAAGTGGGTGTTCTAGGGGGCGAGACCCAGTACTTC.

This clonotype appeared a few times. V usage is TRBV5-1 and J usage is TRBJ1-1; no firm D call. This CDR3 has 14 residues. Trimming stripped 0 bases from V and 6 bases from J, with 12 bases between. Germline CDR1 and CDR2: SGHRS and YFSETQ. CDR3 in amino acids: CASSLEASGAEAFF. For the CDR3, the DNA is TGCGCCAGCAGCTTGGAGGCGTCCGGGGCTGAAGCTTTCTTT.

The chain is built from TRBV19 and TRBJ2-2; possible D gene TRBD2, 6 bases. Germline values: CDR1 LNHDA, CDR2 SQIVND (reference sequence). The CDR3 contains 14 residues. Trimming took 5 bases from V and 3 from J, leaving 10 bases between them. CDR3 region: CASSDRRDTGELFF. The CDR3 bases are TGTGCCAGTAGTGACCGGAGGGACACCGGGGAGCTGTTTTTT.

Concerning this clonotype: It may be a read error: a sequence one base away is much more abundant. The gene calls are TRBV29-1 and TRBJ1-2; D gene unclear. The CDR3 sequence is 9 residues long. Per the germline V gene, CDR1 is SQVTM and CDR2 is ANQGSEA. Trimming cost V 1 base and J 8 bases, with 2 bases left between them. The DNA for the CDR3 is TGCAGCGTTGAAGGCGGCTACACCTTC. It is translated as CSVEGGYTF.

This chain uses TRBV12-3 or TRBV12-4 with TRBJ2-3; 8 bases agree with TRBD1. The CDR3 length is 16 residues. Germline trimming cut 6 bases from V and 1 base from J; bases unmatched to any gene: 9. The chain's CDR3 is CASRPSGQGGTDTQYF. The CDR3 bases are TGTGCCAGCAGACCAAGCGGACAGGGCGGCACAGATACGCAGTATTTT.

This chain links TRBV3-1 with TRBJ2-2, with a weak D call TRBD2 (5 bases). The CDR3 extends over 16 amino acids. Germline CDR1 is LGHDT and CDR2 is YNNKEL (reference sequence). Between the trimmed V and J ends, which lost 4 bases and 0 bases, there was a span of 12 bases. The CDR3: CASSPWAGTNTGELFF. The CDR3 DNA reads TGTGCCAGCAGCCCCTGGGCCGGGACGAACACCGGGGAGCTGTTTTTT.

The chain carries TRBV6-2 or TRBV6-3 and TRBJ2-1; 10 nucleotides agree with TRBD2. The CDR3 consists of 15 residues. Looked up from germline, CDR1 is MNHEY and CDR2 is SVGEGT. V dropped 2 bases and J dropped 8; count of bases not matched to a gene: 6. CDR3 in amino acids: CASSYGAGGLYEQFF. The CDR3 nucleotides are TGTGCCAGCAGTTACGGAGCGGGGGGGCTTTATGAGCAGTTCTTC.